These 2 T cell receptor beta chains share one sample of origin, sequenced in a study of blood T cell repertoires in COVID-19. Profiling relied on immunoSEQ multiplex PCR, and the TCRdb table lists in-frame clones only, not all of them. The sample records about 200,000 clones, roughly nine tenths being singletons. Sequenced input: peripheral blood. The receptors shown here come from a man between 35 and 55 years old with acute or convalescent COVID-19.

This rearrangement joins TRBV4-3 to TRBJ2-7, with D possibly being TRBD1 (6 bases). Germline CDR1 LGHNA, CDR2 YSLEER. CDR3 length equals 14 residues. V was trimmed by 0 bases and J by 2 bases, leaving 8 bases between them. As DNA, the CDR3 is TGCGCCAGCAGCCAAGATGGGGGCCCCTACGAGCAGTACTTC. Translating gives CASSQDGGPYEQYF.

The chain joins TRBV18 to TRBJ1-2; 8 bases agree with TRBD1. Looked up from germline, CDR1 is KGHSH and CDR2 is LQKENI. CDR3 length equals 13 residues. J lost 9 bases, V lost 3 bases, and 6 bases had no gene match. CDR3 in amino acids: CASSPTDRGRYTF. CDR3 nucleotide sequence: TGTGCCAGCTCACCTACCGACAGGGGACGCTACACCTTC.